These 25 T cell receptor beta chains were sequenced from one sample in a study of blood T cell repertoires in COVID-19. The table came from immunoSEQ multiplex PCR; TCRdb's copy has only in-frame clones and leaves some out. The table shows about 350,000 clones, with 88% occurring only once. The sequenced material came from PBMCs or T cells enriched from blood (not recorded which). These receptors were obtained from a woman younger than 45 who had been exposed to COVID-19.

This chain joins TRBV2 and TRBJ1-5; TRBD1 aligns across 11 bases. Germline CDR1 SNHLY, CDR2 FYNNEI. Germline trimming cut 7 bases from V and 6 bases from J; bases unmatched to any gene: 5. The CDR3 runs to 14 residues. CDR3: CASTSGTGGQPQHF. CDR3 DNA: TGTGCCAGCACCTCCGGGACAGGGGGTCAGCCCCAGCATTTT.

The chain employs TRBV4-1 and TRBJ2-3; D gene uncertain. The germline CDR1 and CDR2 sequences are MGHRA and YSYEKL. The CDR3 extends over 13 amino acids. The V gene lost 0 bases and the J gene lost 6 bases, with 7 bases spanning the gap. CDR3 region: CASSQDPSDTQYF. CDR3 sequence (DNA): TGCGCCAGCAGCCAAGATCCTTCGGATACGCAGTATTTT.

CDR3: CASSVDRGYEQYF. The CDR3 DNA reads TGCGCCAGCAGCGTTGACAGGGGCTACGAGCAGTACTTC. The chain recombines TRBV5-1 with TRBJ2-7; 8 bases match TRBD1. CDR1 and CDR2 (germline): SGHRS, YFSETQ. This CDR3 comprises 13 residues. V gave up 4 bases and J gave up 3 bases; unmatched junction bases: 3. Full variable domain (remainder filled in from reference TRBV5-1 and TRBJ2-7): KAGVTQTPRYLIKTRGQQVTLSCSPISGHRSVSWYQQTPGQGLQFLFEYFSETQRNKGNFPGRFSGRQFSNSRSEMNVSTLELGDSALYLCASSVDRGYEQYFGPGTRLTVT.

The chain has TRBV6-5 and TRBJ1-1, with a possible D match to TRBD1 (5 bases). CDR3 size: 14 residues. V dropped 6 bases and J dropped 1 base, with 12 bases sitting between them. Germline V gene sequence: CDR1 MNHEY, CDR2 SVGAGI. This CDR3 reads CASRGTGRNTEAFF. For the CDR3, the DNA is TGTGCCAGCAGGGGGACCGGGAGGAACACTGAAGCTTTCTTT.

The V gene is TRBV19, the J gene TRBJ2-3; tentatively, D is TRBD2 (5 bases). The CDR3 length is 17 residues. Germline CDR1 reads LNHDA; CDR2 reads SQIVND (reference sequence). Trimming removed 4 bases from V and 2 bases from J, with 19 bases in between. Here the CDR3 reads CASSNVPPRAVTDTQYF. CDR3 bases: TGTGCCAGTAGTAACGTCCCTCCCCGAGCGGTCACAGATACGCAGTATTTT.

This clone came up a few times. V gene TRBV2 combines with J gene TRBJ1-3; D uncertain. Trimming took off 5 bases at V and 0 bases at J, with 11 bases between the two ends. Germline CDR1 and CDR2: SNHLY and FYNNEI. This CDR3 comprises 15 residues. CDR3 sequence reads: CASSSPAFSGNTIYF. The CDR3 DNA is TGTGCCAGCAGTTCCCCAGCGTTCTCTGGAAACACCATATATTTT.

The V call is TRBV9, the J call TRBJ2-2, with TRBD1 identical over 8 bases. V was pared by 2 bases and J by 4 bases, with 7 bases of the junction left unmatched. The CDR3 is 16 amino acids. Per germline, CDR1 SGDLS and CDR2 YYNGEE. The CDR3 spells CASSVKTGGGTGELFF. CDR3 sequence (DNA): TGTGCCAGCAGCGTTAAAACAGGGGGAGGCACCGGGGAGCTGTTTTTT.

The rearrangement joins TRBV30 to TRBJ2-4; D gene uncertain. Germline CDR1 is GTSNPN and CDR2 is SVGIG (reference sequence). The CDR3 is 13 residues long. V was clipped by 4 bases and J by 6 bases, with 13 bases between them. The CDR3 nucleotides read TGTGCCTGGACCCCGATCGTCGGAAACATTCAGTACTTC. Translating gives CAWTPIVGNIQYF.

J is TRBJ2-6 and V is TRBV7-9; possibly TRBD1 for D (5 bases). The V and J ends lost 6 bases and 1 base respectively, with 16 bases between them. The CDR3 runs 17 residues. Germline V CDR1 and CDR2: SEHNR, FQNEAQ (reference sequence). In nucleotides, the CDR3 is TGTGCCAGCAGTAAGGCAGGGTTAGGTTCTGGGGCCAACGTCCTGACTTTC. Protein sequence: CASSKAGLGSGANVLTF. The full variable domain, its missing parts supplied by reference TRBV7-9 and TRBJ2-6, is DTGVSQNPRHKITKRGQNVTFRCDPISEHNRLYWYRQTLGQGPEFLTYFQNEAQLEKSRLLSDRFSAERPKGSFSTLEIQRTEQGDSAMYLCASSKAGLGSGANVLTFGAGSRLTVL.

V and J are TRBV5-1 and TRBJ2-5; possible D gene TRBD2, 5 bases. Germline loops: CDR1 SGHRS, CDR2 YFSETQ. The germline V and J ends were trimmed by 1 base and 0 bases, with 10 bases remaining between them. The CDR3 is 15 residues long. The CDR3 region is CASSLLGDYQETQYF. The DNA for the CDR3 is TGCGCCAGCAGCTTGCTGGGAGATTACCAAGAGACCCAGTACTTC.

The CDR3 DNA sequence: TGTGCCAGCAGCCAGCGGACAGGGGTGAATTCACCCCTCCACTTT. It encodes CASSQRTGVNSPLHF. J is TRBJ1-6 and V is TRBV11-3; 9 bases match TRBD1. CDR1 SGHNT and CDR2 YENEEA come from the germline V gene. Germline trimming cut 5 bases from V and 7 bases from J; bases unmatched to any gene: 6. The CDR3 loop spans 15 amino acids.

The chain employs TRBV5-1 and TRBJ1-1; 10 nucleotides align to TRBD1. CDR1 and CDR2 (germline): SGHRS, YFSETQ. With V trimmed by 5 bases and J by 5 bases, 24 bases remained unmatched. There are 20 residues in the CDR3. DNA for the CDR3: TGCGCCAGCAGAGCGAGGAGACAGGGGGCTCAACGAGGGGATCGTACTGAAGCTTTCTTT. Translation: CASRARRQGAQRGDRTEAFF.

The chain combines TRBV5-1 with TRBJ2-5; perhaps TRBD1 as D (5 bases). Germline values: CDR1 SGHRS, CDR2 YFSETQ. The CDR3 contains 13 residues. V was cut by 7 bases and J by 9 bases, with 19 bases left in between. In DNA, the CDR3 is TGCGCCAGCCCGGCCGAAGGGGAAGGGGCCCAGTACTTC. Translating gives CASPAEGEGAQYF. The entire variable domain, with the rest obtained from reference TRBV5-1 and TRBJ2-5, is as follows: KAGVTQTPRYLIKTRGQQVTLSCSPISGHRSVSWYQQTPGQGLQFLFEYFSETQRNKGNFPGRFSGRQFSNSRSEMNVSTLELGDSALYLCASPAEGEGAQYFGPGTRLLVL.

This chain uses TRBV11-2 with TRBJ1-1; a weak D match, TRBD1 (5 bases). V was shortened by 3 bases and J by 11 bases, with 22 bases between the two germline ends. CDR3 length equals 15 residues. Germline CDR1 and CDR2: SGHAT and FQNNGV. CDR3 protein: CASSFGAESPKGAFF. For the CDR3, the DNA is TGTGCCAGCAGCTTTGGGGCCGAATCGCCCAAAGGGGCTTTCTTT.

The CDR3 DNA reads TGCAGCGTTGAACGGGGTGAGGCTGAAGCTTTCTTT. This codes for CSVERGEAEAFF. The chain uses TRBV29-1 and TRBJ1-1; D gene uncertain. Germline V gene data show CDR1 as SQVTM and CDR2 as ANQGSEA. CDR3 size: 12 residues. V was shortened by 2 bases and J by 6 bases, with 10 bases between the two germline ends. Drawing the rest from reference TRBV29-1 and TRBJ1-1, the complete variable domain is SAVISQKPSRDICQRGTSLTIQCQVDSQVTMMFWYRQQPGQSLTLIATANQGSEATYESGFVIDKFPISRPNLTFSTLTVSNMSPEDSSIYLCSVERGEAEAFFGQGTRLTVV.

The V call is TRBV7-2, the J call TRBJ2-3; tentatively, D is TRBD1 (5 bases). This CDR3 has 15 residues. Germline lookup yields CDR1 SGHTA and CDR2 FQGNSA. V was shortened by 2 bases and J by 2 bases, with 11 bases between the two germline ends. The CDR3 nucleotides read TGTGCCAGCAGCTTAACAGGTCAAAACACAGATACGCAGTATTTT. Amino acid sequence: CASSLTGQNTDTQYF.

The chain is built from TRBV28 and TRBJ1-4, with 10 positions matching TRBD1. J was trimmed by 10 bases and V by 4 bases; bases with no gene match: 12. This CDR3 has 16 amino acids. CDR1 is MDHEN and CDR2 is SYDVKM in the germline V gene. In DNA form, the CDR3 reads TGTGCCAGCAGTTGGGATCCGGGACAGGGGTTTAGAAAACTGTTTTTT. This sequence encodes CASSWDPGQGFRKLFF.

The rearrangement joins TRBV27 to TRBJ1-1, with 9 bases fitting TRBD1. The V gene's germline CDR1 is MNHEY and CDR2 SMNVEV (reference sequence). CDR3 length equals 16 residues. Trimming cost V 7 bases and J 4 bases; bases outside gene matches: 13. The CDR3 bases are TGTGCCAGCACCGGACAGGGGTTTTCAAGGGGCACTGAAGCTTTCTTT. Encoded protein: CASTGQGFSRGTEAFF.

This clone was seen a few times. CDR3 sequence reads: CASSLAGGQSNEQFF. The CDR3, as DNA: TGTGCCAGCAGCTTAGCAGGCGGACAGAGCAATGAGCAGTTCTTC. The chain employs TRBV7-9 and TRBJ2-1, with D possibly being TRBD1 (6 bases). Germline V gene lookup returns CDR1 SEHNR and CDR2 FQNEAQ (reference sequence). CDR3 length: 15 residues. Trimming left V 0 bases short and J 6 bases short, with 12 bases between.

The rearrangement uses TRBV9 and TRBJ1-6; D unresolved. CDR1 and CDR2 from the germline V gene are SGDLS and YYNGEE. V lost 0 bases and J 5 bases, leaving 9 bases between the germline ends. This CDR3 has 15 residues. CDR3 region: CASSVAGKNNSPLHF. The CDR3 DNA sequence: TGTGCCAGCAGCGTAGCGGGAAAAAATAATTCACCCCTCCACTTT.

This clone was seen only a few times. This chain joins TRBV28 and TRBJ1-4; D might be TRBD1 (6 bases). The CDR3 spans 15 residues. Germline assignment: CDR1 MDHEN and CDR2 SYDVKM. V was shortened by 2 bases and J by 3 bases, with 10 bases between the two germline ends. CDR3 coding DNA: TGTGCCAGCAGTTTAGGGGGGGCAGCTAATGAAAAACTGTTTTTT. This codes for CASSLGGAANEKLFF.

The chain links TRBV10-3 to TRBJ2-3, with 8 bases that match TRBD2. J gave up 6 bases and V 6 bases, and 11 bases lay outside the gene matches. There are 15 residues in the CDR3. CDR1 and CDR2 from the germline V gene are ENHRY and SYGVKD. The CDR3 DNA reads TGTGCCATCAGAGTTAGTAAGCGGGAGCGCGATACGCAGTATTTT. Its protein product is CAIRVSKRERDTQYF.

The chain combines TRBV29-1 with TRBJ1-2, with 7 bases identical to TRBD1. The CDR3 is 13 amino acids. Looked up from germline, CDR1 is SQVTM and CDR2 is ANQGSEA. With 3 bases clipped from V and 4 bases from J, the junction kept 5 bases outside the gene matches. The CDR3 DNA follows: TGCAGCGTTGATTCGACAGGGTCCTATGGCTACACCTTC. It codes for CSVDSTGSYGYTF.

V gene TRBV11-2 combines with J gene TRBJ2-7; 9 bases align to TRBD2. Looked up from germline, CDR1 is SGHAT and CDR2 is FQNNGV. V gave up 0 bases and J gave up 0 bases; unmatched junction bases: 15. CDR3 length: 20 residues. The chain's CDR3 is CASSLELDPGLAPRSYEQYF. CDR3 in DNA: TGTGCCAGCAGCTTAGAACTCGACCCGGGACTAGCCCCTCGCTCCTACGAGCAGTACTTC.

This chain connects TRBV2 to TRBJ1-6; no clear D. V dropped 7 bases and J dropped 0 bases, with 16 bases sitting between them. Germline V gene lookup returns CDR1 SNHLY and CDR2 FYNNEI. The CDR3 loop spans 17 amino acids. CDR3 DNA: TGTGCCAGCAACGAACCCGGACTAAGCTCCTATAATTCACCCCTCCACTTT. Residues: CASNEPGLSSYNSPLHF.